This T cell receptor (beta chain) was retrieved from a study of CD8 T cells in ankylosing spondylitis. V lost 5 bases and J lost 2; bases outside the gene matches: 6. This CDR3 has 15 residues. Germline CDR1 and CDR2: SGHVS and FQNEAQ. The study's findings and limits: The study looked at matched synovial fluid samples from ankylosing spondylitis patients. Disease-linked clones were reported to be significantly enriched there. One TCR beta motif, made up of fewer than 10 highly homologous variants, appeared characteristic of ankylosing spondylitis blood.

The sample holds many counts of this clonotype. Its target is unknown. TCR beta libraries were made by quantitative 5'-RACE with molecular barcodes. A single record per CDR3 protein comes from TCRdb applying MiXCR to the 5' RACE reads. The profile shows roughly 150,000 distinct CDR3 sequences, about 7% of them singletons. Specimen: blood, either unsorted or a sorted T cell fraction (not recorded which). The receptor was isolated from a female donor with ankylosing spondylitis or in good health (not recorded which). This rearrangement joins TRBV7-8 to TRBJ2-1; 7 nucleotides align to TRBD2. The CDR3 nucleotides read TGTGCCAGCAGCCTCCGGGACTATCCCTACAATGAGCAGTTCTTC. This encodes CASSLRDYPYNEQFF.